Listed below are T cell receptor beta chains from one sample, sequenced in a study of shared clonotypes between healthy human individuals. Data came from immunoSEQ multiplex PCR; TCRdb stores just in-frame clones and leaves some out. The data hold about 180,000 clones, with approximately 92% observed a single time. Source material: naive CD4+ T cells sorted from blood. These TCRs come from a woman aged 25 to 45 in good health. The conserved cysteine and the conserved F or W are not part of the CDR3 here. D genes are given only for firm matches. A row's size may be missing; if present it is once, few, many or a size class.

TRBJ2-1,.,.,TRBV25-1,ASSEINEQF
TRBJ1-2,.,.,TRBV5-4,ASSPDELSGYT
TRBJ2-7,TRBD2,few,TRBV4-1,ASSQEPSGRPKGYEQY
TRBJ2-5,TRBD1,.,TRBV10-3,AISPSTGWETQY
TRBJ2-7,TRBD1,.,TRBV7-9,ASSDITGVVYEQY
TRBJ2-5,.,once,TRBV19,ASSIFRGGVHLEQY
TRBJ1-1,TRBD1,.,TRBV6-4,ASSADRARTEAF
TRBJ1-6,TRBD1,.,TRBV30,AYKQGEPTRMNVSPLH
TRBJ2-7,.,.,TRBV5-1,ASRSGHLSYEQY
TRBJ1-1,.,.,TRBV28,ASRPGGSDTEAF
TRBJ2-5,.,.,TRBV6-6,ASSYGASGEQY
TRBJ2-7,.,.,TRBV28,ASSHQPKSYEQY
TRBJ2-7,.,.,TRBV2,ASSGDLNYEQY
TRBJ1-1,.,.,TRBV18,ASSPRDSIVTEAF
TRBJ1-4,.,.,TRBV4-1,ASSQVQGTNEKLF
TRBJ1-2,.,few,TRBV25-1,ASSEAGGNYGYT
TRBJ2-1,.,.,TRBV7-8,ASSLDRISYNEQF
TRBJ2-3,.,once,TRBV9,ASSVDVGTDTQY
TRBJ2-6,TRBD1,.,TRBV18,ASSPETGSGANVLT
TRBJ2-7,.,.,TRBV13,ASSFSGGSSYEQY
TRBJ1-1,.,.,TRBV10-1,ASIGGSSSEAF
TRBJ2-5,.,.,TRBV5-1,ASRLDGTQETQY
TRBJ1-1,.,.,TRBV28,ASSLHPGRAF
TRBJ1-1,.,once,TRBV20-1,LRQGNTEAF
TRBJ2-7,.,.,TRBV9,ASSVVGAGFYEQY
TRBJ2-7,.,few,TRBV19,ASSTGLGRLEQY